A single sample is the source of the 24 T cell receptor beta chains below, sequenced in a study of blood T cell repertoires in COVID-19. Sequencing used immunoSEQ multiplex PCR; TCRdb keeps in-frame clones, though not all of them. This table holds approximately 250,000 clones, roughly 86% found once. The specimen sequenced was peripheral blood. The receptors derive from a man aged 40-49 years with active or convalescent COVID-19.

This chain links TRBV9 with TRBJ1-4; 7 bases fit TRBD1. Germline CDR1 reads SGDLS; CDR2 reads YYNGEE. The CDR3 contains 15 residues. V was pared by 0 bases and J by 6 bases, with 5 bases of the junction left unmatched. The DNA of the CDR3 is TGTGCCAGCAGCGTAGGAAGACAGGGTGATGAAAAACTGTTTTTT. The encoded protein is CASSVGRQGDEKLFF.

The CDR3 reads CASSSRQTETQYF. The CDR3 bases are TGTGCCAGCAGCTCCCGACAGACGGAGACCCAGTACTTC. The chain couples TRBV5-4 to TRBJ2-5; TRBD1 is a possible D gene (5 bases). The CDR3 is 13 residues long. The ends were cut back, 3 bases at V and 5 bases at J, with 11 bases in the middle. The germline V gene encodes CDR1 SGHNT and CDR2 YYREEE (reference sequence).

The CDR3 nucleotides are TGTGCCAGCAGCTTAGCTAGCGGGAGCACAGATACGCAGTATTTT. Its translation: CASSLASGSTDTQYF. V and J are TRBV7-3 and TRBJ2-3; the match to TRBD2 covers 8 bases. Trimming removed 2 bases from V and 0 bases from J; junction bases left unmatched: 1. CDR1 and CDR2 (germline): SGHTA, FQGTGA. The CDR3 length is 15 residues.

Details on this clone: The junction departs from germline at one end; a sequencing error may be responsible. This chain joins TRBV7-3 and TRBJ2-3; D might be TRBD1 (6 bases). The CDR3 covers 12 residues. Germline CDR1 SGHTA, CDR2 FQGTGA. CDR3 sequence (DNA): TGTGCCAGCAGCCTAAGTGGACAGAGTCCGGATTTT. It codes for CASSLSGQSPDF.

This chain connects TRBV13 to TRBJ2-3, with no clear D. CDR1 and CDR2 (germline): PRHDT, FYEKMQ (reference sequence). This CDR3 is 13 amino acids long. V lost 2 bases to trimming and J lost 4 bases, with 7 bases between them. The CDR3 loop is CASSLYRADTQYF. In DNA form, the CDR3 reads TGTGCCAGCAGCTTATATCGGGCAGATACGCAGTATTTT.

The rearrangement joins TRBV18 to TRBJ1-3; D not resolved. Deletions cut 2 bases from V and 8 bases from J, with 13 bases between. This CDR3 has 14 amino acids. Germline V gene lookup returns CDR1 KGHSH and CDR2 LQKENI. CDR3 bases: TGTGCCAGCTCACCATCCTCAAAGAGCTACACCATATATTTT. Translated: CASSPSSKSYTIYF.

This sequence joins TRBV4-1 and TRBJ2-7; TRBD1 is a possible D gene (8 bases). The V end was cut by 7 bases, the J end by 6 bases, with 25 bases between. In germline, CDR1 is MGHRA, CDR2 YSYEKL. The CDR3 length is 16 residues. The CDR3: CASKLGQGGSRGEQYF. CDR3 bases: TGCGCCAGCAAACTTGGACAGGGAGGGAGTCGGGGCGAGCAGTACTTC.

This rearrangement joins TRBV30 to TRBJ1-5, with D perhaps TRBD1 (6 bases). V was clipped by 0 bases and J by 3 bases, with 12 bases between them. Germline lookup yields CDR1 GTSNPN and CDR2 SVGIG (reference sequence). The CDR3 covers 15 residues. The CDR3 DNA sequence: TGTGCCTGGAGTGTATGGGGACAAGTCAATCAGCCCCAGCATTTT. Its protein product is CAWSVWGQVNQPQHF.

The rearrangement uses TRBV5-1 and TRBJ1-4; tentatively, D is TRBD1 (6 bases). CDR3 length: 13 residues. V lost 7 bases and J 7 bases, leaving 14 bases between the germline ends. The germline CDR1 and CDR2 sequences are SGHRS and YFSETQ. The DNA of the CDR3 is TGCGCCAGCTCCGGGGGGGGCTCTGAAAAACTGTTTTTT. This sequence encodes CASSGGGSEKLFF. The whole variable domain, remainder taken from reference TRBV5-1 and TRBJ1-4, is KAGVTQTPRYLIKTRGQQVTLSCSPISGHRSVSWYQQTPGQGLQFLFEYFSETQRNKGNFPGRFSGRQFSNSRSEMNVSTLELGDSALYLCASSGGGSEKLFFGSGTQLSVL.

The chain links TRBV30 to TRBJ2-7; maybe TRBD2 (6 bases). This CDR3 has 15 residues. The V gene lost 3 bases and the J gene lost 0 bases, with 15 bases spanning the gap. Germline V gene lookup returns CDR1 GTSNPN and CDR2 SVGIG (reference sequence). The CDR3 bases are TGTGCCTGGAGCCGGGACTTTCCGAGCTCCTACGAGCAGTACTTC. This translates into CAWSRDFPSSYEQYF.

This chain's CDR3 is CASSPPGGRTDTQYF. The CDR3 nucleotides are TGTGCCAGCTCACCACCGGGGGGACGCACAGATACGCAGTATTTT. The rearrangement joins TRBV18 to TRBJ2-3; D is perhaps TRBD2 (6 bases). The CDR3 extends over 15 amino acids. Between the trimmed V and J ends, which lost 0 bases and 1 base, there was a span of 8 bases. Germline lookup yields CDR1 KGHSH and CDR2 LQKENI.

This clone was observed a handful of times. The genes are TRBV12-1 and TRBJ2-2; TRBD2, as called in the table, went unchecked against the DNA. TRBV12-1 is deemed a pseudogene. The CDR3 contains 16 residues. CDR3 region: CASSLPSGGLTGELFF. CDR3 sequence (DNA): TGTGCCAGCAGCCTGCCTAGCGGGGGTCTCACCGGGGAGCTGTTTTTT.

The chain has TRBV6-1 and TRBJ1-1; no definite D call. CDR1 is MNHNS and CDR2 is SASEGT in the germline V gene. With 3 bases removed from V and 1 base from J, the gap between germline ends came to 12 bases. This CDR3 comprises 15 residues. CDR3 DNA: TGTGCCAGCAGTGAGGGCCCACGCCCGAACACTGAAGCTTTCTTT. This sequence encodes CASSEGPRPNTEAFF.

This clone has just one count. The rearrangement joins TRBV24-1 to TRBJ1-4, with 9 bases matching TRBD1. V shed 1 base and J 6 bases; nucleotides not matched to a gene: 17. The CDR3 length is 20 residues. The germline CDR1 and CDR2 sequences are KGHDR and SFDVKD. CDR3 in DNA: TGTGCCACCAGTGATTTTGGGACAGGGAATGGGGTCTCTCGGGATGAAAAACTGTTTTTT. As protein: CATSDFGTGNGVSRDEKLFF.

This clone is a singleton in its sample. V is TRBV19 and J is TRBJ1-6, with 7 positions matching TRBD1. Unmatched junction bases numbered 10, after V lost 3 bases and J lost 5 bases. This CDR3 comprises 17 residues. Germline V gives CDR1 LNHDA, CDR2 SQIVND (reference sequence). CDR3 region: CASSIPNSGTDNSPLHF. CDR3 bases: TGTGCCAGTAGTATCCCCAATTCCGGGACAGATAATTCACCCCTCCACTTT. The full variable domain, in which reference TRBV19 and TRBJ1-6 provide the parts outside the CDR3, is DGGITQSPKYLFRKEGQNVTLSCEQNLNHDAMYWYRQDPGQGLRLIYYSQIVNDFQKGDIAEGYSVSREKKESFPLTVTSAQKNPTAFYLCASSIPNSGTDNSPLHFGNGTRLTVT.

The V and J genes are TRBV19 and TRBJ2-1; TRBD1 agrees at 10 bases. Trimming took 0 bases from V and 1 from J; bases not matched to a gene: 6. CDR1 and CDR2 from the germline V gene are LNHDA and SQIVND (reference sequence). This CDR3 has 18 residues. The DNA of the CDR3 is TGTGCCAGTAGTATAGATGGGACAGGGGCGACGTCCTACAATGAGCAGTTCTTC. Protein: CASSIDGTGATSYNEQFF.

V and J are TRBV30 and TRBJ2-1; TRBD2 might be the D (7 bases). Deletions cut 5 bases from V and 9 bases from J, with 20 bases between. The CDR3 contains 14 residues. In germline, CDR1 is GTSNPN, CDR2 SVGIG (reference sequence). CDR3 residues: CAWSQGRGGVEQFF. In DNA form, the CDR3 reads TGTGCCTGGTCACAGGGAAGGGGGGGGGTTGAGCAGTTCTTC.

A few counts support this clone. The V and J genes are TRBV15 and TRBJ1-2; the D gene is possibly TRBD1 (6 bases). The CDR3 has 15 residues. Germline lookup yields CDR1 LNHNV and CDR2 YYDKDF (reference sequence). V lost 4 bases to trimming and J lost 5 bases, with 17 bases between them. The CDR3 coding sequence is TGTGCCACCAGCACGTCGGCGGGGGCTGGTTATGGCTACACCTTC. This codes for CATSTSAGAGYGYTF.

The chain couples TRBV5-1 to TRBJ2-3, with D tentatively TRBD1 (5 bases). CDR3 size: 13 residues. V lost 5 bases and J 2 bases, leaving 9 bases between the germline ends. Germline V gene lookup returns CDR1 SGHRS and CDR2 YFSETQ. The CDR3 DNA is TGCGCCAGCAGGACAGCACCCACAGATACGCAGTATTTT. This sequence encodes CASRTAPTDTQYF.

The CDR3 spells CASSLDNRPGAYSPLHF. CDR3 sequence (DNA): TGTGCCAGCAGCTTAGATAATCGTCCAGGGGCGTATTCACCCCTCCACTTT. V is TRBV11-2 and J is TRBJ1-6; D is perhaps TRBD1 (6 bases). Between the trimmed V and J ends, which lost 0 bases and 8 bases, there was a span of 17 bases. There are 17 residues in the CDR3. Germline V lookup: CDR1 SGHAT, CDR2 FQNNGV.

The chain recombines TRBV27 with TRBJ2-7; 14 positions agree with TRBD2. This CDR3 has 15 amino acids. The germline gives CDR1 MNHEY, CDR2 SMNVEV (reference sequence). With 6 bases clipped from V and 5 bases from J, the junction kept 6 bases outside the gene matches. The CDR3 nucleotides read TGTGCCAGCAGCTCCCGGGGACTAGCGGGGGACGAGCAGTACTTC. This gives the protein CASSSRGLAGDEQYF.

The rearrangement links TRBV2 to TRBJ1-2; D is perhaps TRBD1 (5 bases). The CDR3 loop spans 15 amino acids. Per the germline V gene, CDR1 is SNHLY and CDR2 is FYNNEI. The germline V and J ends were trimmed by 2 bases and 4 bases, with 14 bases remaining between them. CDR3: CASSEMSFGAYGYTF. In nucleotides, the CDR3 is TGTGCCAGCAGTGAAATGAGCTTTGGGGCCTATGGCTACACCTTC. The entire variable domain, with the rest obtained from reference TRBV2 and TRBJ1-2, is as follows: EPEVTQTPSHQVTQMGQEVILRCVPISNHLYFYWYRQILGQKVEFLVSFYNNEISEKSEIFDDQFSVERPDGSNFTLKIRSTKLEDSAMYFCASSEMSFGAYGYTFGSGTRLTVV.

In regard to this clone: The sample contains more than one DNA sequence encoding this CDR3. The chain combines TRBV23-1 with TRBJ2-7; tentative D call: TRBD2 (5 bases). TRBV23-1 is given ORF status, its function remaining uncertain. The CDR3 totals 15 residues. Trimming stripped 0 bases from V and 6 bases from J, with 15 bases between. The DNA of the CDR3 is TGCGCCAGCAGTCAATCGGGATTCTGGGGAGTCGAGCAGTACTTC. Translation: CASSQSGFWGVEQYF.

The rearrangement joins TRBV27 to TRBJ1-1; weak D call: TRBD1 (5 bases). V was pared by 6 bases and J by 10 bases, with 12 bases between. Germline CDR1 reads MNHEY; CDR2 reads SMNVEV (reference sequence). The CDR3 is made up of 11 amino acids. The CDR3 DNA sequence: TGTGCCAGCAGGCAGGGTGGTAGAGCTTTCTTT. Its protein is CASRQGGRAFF.